The clone carrying this TCR beta chain was picked up one time. The data originate from a study of cytomegalovirus exposure and HLA in healthy donors. This CDR3 has 10 amino acids. Trimming cost V 3 bases and J 3 bases, with 3 bases left between them. The V gene's germline CDR1 is DFQATT and CDR2 SNEGSKA (reference sequence). Primers: 60 Vbeta forward and 13 Jbeta reverse. Repertoires were generated with immunoSEQ multiplex PCR, while TCRdb's copy carries only in-frame clones and drops some. The sample contains around 150,000 clones, about 72% of which appear only once. The receptor comes from a man aged 40-49 years in good health and CMV-seronegative. Sequenced sample: PBMCs. The genes are TRBV20-1 and TRBJ2-7, with D uncertain. The CDR3 DNA sequence: TGCAGTGCTAGTATCTACGAGCAGTACTTC. Protein product: CSASIYEQYF.